These 7 T cell receptor beta chains share one sample of origin, sequenced in a study of CD8+ T cells in alopecia areata. Following RNA extraction, reverse transcription yielded cDNA that acted as the sequencing template. The repertoire was sequenced with immunoSEQ multiplex PCR; TCRdb's copy has only in-frame clones and lacks some. Counted here are over 150,000 clones, approximately 57% occurring once; the ten biggest clones make up 12% to 15%. Treatment indicated: oral pan-JAK inhibitor, 5-10 mg twice daily. The specimen was CD4+ T cells sorted from blood, collected at week 24, from a patient treated with tofacitinib. Receptors were obtained from a human donor with alopecia areata.

This clone occurred a few times. The CDR3: CASSLGPTGPNSPLHF. The CDR3 nucleotides are TGTGCCAGCAGCTTGGGCCCGACAGGGCCTAATTCACCCCTCCACTTT. The chain uses TRBV7-6 and TRBJ1-6; 7 positions match TRBD1. This CDR3 contains 16 residues. CDR1 is SGHVS, CDR2 FNYEAQ, per germline. The ends lost 3 bases at V and 6 bases at J; junction bases unmatched: 8.

The genes are TRBV6-6 and TRBJ2-5, with 11 bases lining up with TRBD2. Looked up from germline, CDR1 is MNHNY and CDR2 is SVGAGI (reference sequence). The CDR3 has 15 residues. The trim removed 3 bases at V and 2 bases at J, leaving 2 bases unmatched. DNA for the CDR3: TGTGCCAGCAGTTATAGCGGGGGGGTTCAAGAGACCCAGTACTTC. Translated: CASSYSGGVQETQYF.

The chain uses TRBV15 and TRBJ1-5; TRBD1 matches at 7 bases. The CDR3 consists of 13 residues. With V trimmed by 5 bases and J by 6 bases, 4 bases remained unmatched. Germline V lookup: CDR1 LNHNV, CDR2 YYDKDF (reference sequence). The CDR3 DNA follows: TGTGCCACCAGCGTCAGGGGGGTTCAGCCCCAGCATTTT. This sequence encodes CATSVRGVQPQHF.

The chain links TRBV19 to TRBJ2-7; possibly TRBD1 for D (6 bases). Germline CDR1 reads LNHDA; CDR2 reads SQIVND (reference sequence). Trimming removed 0 bases at V and 4 bases at J, with 10 bases between. This CDR3 is built from 14 residues. The CDR3 reads CASSIDYRDYEQYF. CDR3 coding DNA: TGTGCCAGTAGTATAGATTACAGGGATTACGAGCAGTACTTC. The whole variable domain, remainder taken from reference TRBV19 and TRBJ2-7, is DGGITQSPKYLFRKEGQNVTLSCEQNLNHDAMYWYRQDPGQGLRLIYYSQIVNDFQKGDIAEGYSVSREKKESFPLTVTSAQKNPTAFYLCASSIDYRDYEQYFGPGTRLTVT.

Concerning this clone: This sample also contains other DNA sequences that code for the same CDR3. The rearrangement joins TRBV6-5 to TRBJ2-3; 9 bases map to TRBD2. V was pared by 5 bases and J by 6 bases, with 6 bases of the junction left unmatched. The CDR3 has 14 residues. Germline V gene data show CDR1 as MNHEY and CDR2 as SVGAGI. CDR3 protein: CASSPGLATDTQYF. In DNA, the CDR3 is TGTGCCAGCAGTCCGGGACTAGCAACCGATACGCAGTATTTT.

This chain joins TRBV29-1 and TRBJ2-1, with D perhaps assigned TRBD1 or TRBD2 (6 bases each). This CDR3 has 15 residues. Looked up from germline, CDR1 is SQVTM and CDR2 is ANQGSEA. V was clipped by 5 bases and J by 5 bases, with 19 bases between them. In DNA form, the CDR3 reads TGCAGCGTTCCCATGGGGGGCAGGGCGGACAATGAGCAGTTCTTC. This encodes CSVPMGGRADNEQFF.

This clone came up a few times. This sequence joins TRBV29-1 and TRBJ1-1; possible D gene TRBD1, 6 bases. Looked up from germline, CDR1 is SQVTM and CDR2 is ANQGSEA. V was shortened by 4 bases and J by 6 bases, with 21 bases between the two germline ends. The CDR3 has 15 amino acids. The CDR3 sequence: CSVAQGSRSSSEAFF. CDR3 bases: TGCAGCGTTGCACAGGGTTCCCGTTCATCTTCTGAAGCTTTCTTT. Using reference TRBV29-1 and TRBJ1-1 for the parts outside the CDR3, the full variable domain is SAVISQKPSRDICQRGTSLTIQCQVDSQVTMMFWYRQQPGQSLTLIATANQGSEATYESGFVIDKFPISRPNLTFSTLTVSNMSPEDSSIYLCSVAQGSRSSSEAFFGQGTRLTVV.